A single sample gave rise to the 32 T cell receptor beta chains below, sequenced in a study of CD8 T cells in ankylosing spondylitis. Via MiXCR, TCRdb re-called the 5' RACE reads, giving one row per CDR3 protein. In the table there are 200,000 to 250,000 distinct CDR3 sequences, more than 25% of which are singletons. The sample comprised blood, either unsorted or a sorted T cell fraction (not recorded which). The receptors stem from a male donor with ankylosing spondylitis or in good health (not recorded which).

This clonotype was seen many times. The chain uses TRBV6-1 and TRBJ2-1, with 7 bases that match TRBD2. The germline V gene encodes CDR1 MNHNS and CDR2 SASEGT. The CDR3 covers 15 residues. The junction had 6 bases not matched to a gene; V was cut back by 3 bases and J by 4 bases. In nucleotides, the CDR3 is TGTGCCAGCAGTGACCCCCGGGGGGTATACAATGAGCAGTTCTTC. It yields the protein CASSDPRGVYNEQFF.

The CDR3 DNA reads TGCAGTGCTGCCCCGGGACTAGCCTCCTACAATGAGCAGTTCTTC. It translates to CSAAPGLASYNEQFF. This sequence joins TRBV20-1 and TRBJ2-1, with 9 bases fitting TRBD2. This CDR3 has 15 amino acids. The germline V gene has CDR1 DFQATT and CDR2 SNEGSKA (reference sequence). V lost 5 bases to trimming and J lost 0 bases; unmatched junction nucleotides: 5.

At least ten counts were recorded for this clonotype. This chain connects TRBV6-1 to TRBJ2-3; TRBD1 might be the D (6 bases). Trimming pared 6 bases from V and 1 base from J, leaving 11 bases between. The germline gives CDR1 MNHNS, CDR2 SASEGT. CDR3 length: 14 residues. CDR3 in DNA: TGTGCCAGCAGCCAGGGGATGGGCACAGATACGCAGTATTTT. This translates into CASSQGMGTDTQYF.

The sample holds many counts of this clonotype. This chain uses TRBV28 with TRBJ2-1; 7 bases fit TRBD2. This CDR3 has 20 amino acids. Losses at the gene ends were 3 bases for V and 8 bases for J; bases not matched to a gene: 25. Germline CDR1 and CDR2: MDHEN and SYDVKM. The CDR3 sequence: CASSFDATSSGEAAWDEQFF. The CDR3 nucleotides read TGTGCCAGCAGTTTTGACGCTACGAGCAGCGGGGAGGCTGCCTGGGATGAGCAGTTCTTC.

This clonotype was counted ten times or more. V gene TRBV10-3 combines with J gene TRBJ2-3, with D perhaps TRBD2 (6 bases). Germline V gene lookup returns CDR1 ENHRY and CDR2 SYGVKD. Trimming pared 3 bases from V and 4 bases from J, leaving 17 bases between. CDR3 size: 16 residues. This CDR3 is CAISEGTYPYPDTQYF. The CDR3, as DNA: TGTGCCATCAGTGAAGGGACTTACCCCTACCCAGATACGCAGTATTTT.

This clonotype has at least ten counts. The rearrangement uses TRBV3-1 and TRBJ1-6; D may be TRBD1 (5 bases). Trimming stripped 4 bases from V and 9 bases from J, with 16 bases between. This CDR3 spans 15 amino acids. Germline lookup yields CDR1 LGHDT and CDR2 YNNKEL (reference sequence). DNA of the CDR3: TGTGCCAGCAGCCCCGGCGGACACGGGGGTTCACCCCTCCACTTT. Translating it yields CASSPGGHGGSPLHF.

The V and J genes are TRBV12-3 or TRBV12-4 and TRBJ2-7; D might be TRBD1 (6 bases). There are 13 residues in the CDR3. V was pared by 8 bases and J by 1 base, with 12 bases between. The CDR3: CASGTGTSYEQYF. Here the CDR3 DNA reads TGTGCCAGCGGGACCGGGACATCCTACGAGCAGTACTTC.

This clonotype was recorded at least ten times. The chain uses TRBV5-1 and TRBJ2-1, with D tentatively TRBD2 (5 bases). The CDR3 contains 11 residues. V shed 0 bases and J shed 12 bases, with 7 bases lying between them. CDR1 and CDR2 (germline): SGHRS, YFSETQ. As DNA, the CDR3 is TGCGCCAGCAGCTTGGCGGGGTGGCAGTTCTTC. Translation: CASSLAGWQFF.

This clonotype was recorded many times. The chain uses TRBV2 and TRBJ1-1, with 7 bases identical to TRBD1. The trim removed 6 bases at V and 3 bases at J, leaving 4 bases unmatched. This CDR3 is built from 13 residues. Germline values: CDR1 SNHLY, CDR2 FYNNEI. CDR3 loop: CASSRQGYTEAFF. In nucleotides, the CDR3 is TGTGCCAGCAGCAGACAGGGCTACACTGAAGCTTTCTTT.

This clonotype was observed many times. This rearrangement joins TRBV20-1 to TRBJ2-1; 8 bases agree with TRBD1. Germline values: CDR1 DFQATT, CDR2 SNEGSKA (reference sequence). V was clipped by 5 bases and J by 8 bases; unmatched bases: 5. The CDR3 runs to 12 residues. CDR3 residues: CSAHQGQDEQFF. The CDR3 DNA sequence: TGCAGTGCTCATCAGGGACAGGATGAGCAGTTCTTC.

This clonotype was counted at least ten times. The rearrangement uses TRBV6-1 and TRBJ1-1; possible D gene TRBD1, 6 bases. V lost 4 bases to trimming and J lost 4 bases, with 10 bases between them. Per germline, CDR1 MNHNS and CDR2 SASEGT. CDR3 length: 13 amino acids. CDR3 residues: CASSVTGSTEAFF. CDR3 coding DNA: TGTGCCAGCAGTGTCACAGGGTCCACTGAAGCTTTCTTT.

Ten or more counts support this clonotype. The rearrangement joins TRBV10-3 to TRBJ1-1, with 8 positions matching TRBD1. The CDR3 is 13 residues long. Germline V gene data show CDR1 as ENHRY and CDR2 as SYGVKD. The trim removed 8 bases at V and 5 bases at J, leaving 7 bases unmatched. As DNA, the CDR3 is TGTGCCATCCGAAGCGACAGGGGAACTGAAGCTTTCTTT. Residues: CAIRSDRGTEAFF.

The table lists this clonotype with many counts. This chain links TRBV5-4 with TRBJ2-3; 10 bases agree with TRBD2. V was clipped by 1 base and J by 4 bases; unmatched bases: 3. The CDR3 loop spans 15 amino acids. CDR1 and CDR2 from the germline V gene are SGHNT and YYREEE (reference sequence). This CDR3 reads CASSLSLAGADTQYF. CDR3 DNA sequence: TGTGCCAGCAGCTTGAGTCTAGCGGGGGCAGATACGCAGTATTTT.

The chain has TRBV18 and TRBJ2-1; D perhaps matches TRBD1 (5 bases). Per the germline V gene, CDR1 is KGHSH and CDR2 is LQKENI. CDR3 length equals 13 residues. V lost 5 bases to trimming and J lost 2 bases, with 7 bases between them. The CDR3 sequence is CASSGAAYNEQFF. The CDR3 coding sequence is TGTGCCAGCTCAGGGGCAGCCTACAATGAGCAGTTCTTC.

This clonotype was found many times. Here the CDR3 DNA reads TGTGCCAGCAGTTTATTACGGACAGCCCGTGAGGGGCAGTACTTC. This gives the protein CASSLLRTAREGQYF. This chain uses TRBV28 with TRBJ2-7; D may be TRBD1 (6 bases). The length of the CDR3 is 15 residues. Germline V gene data show CDR1 as MDHEN and CDR2 as SYDVKM. V was trimmed by 1 base and J by 9 bases, leaving 19 bases between them.

This clonotype came up many times. The chain links TRBV27 to TRBJ2-7; D gene ambiguous. This CDR3 contains 15 residues. Germline V gives CDR1 MNHEY, CDR2 SMNVEV (reference sequence). Trimming pared 3 bases from V and 7 bases from J, leaving 19 bases between. The CDR3 DNA reads TGTGCCAGCAGTTTCCCAGGAGTAGGGCTTGGAGAGCAGTACTTC. Amino acid sequence: CASSFPGVGLGEQYF.

The table lists this clonotype with many counts. The chain carries TRBV20-1 and TRBJ2-7; unclear D gene. Germline V gives CDR1 DFQATT, CDR2 SNEGSKA (reference sequence). Trimming removed 4 bases from V and 4 bases from J, with 8 bases in between. There are 11 residues in the CDR3. The CDR3 loop reads CSAISRYEQYF. The CDR3 nucleotides are TGCAGTGCTATAAGCAGATACGAGCAGTACTTC.

This clonotype was observed at least ten times. The chain carries TRBV14 and TRBJ2-2; no definite D call. The CDR3 extends over 14 amino acids. V gave up 4 bases and J gave up 3 bases, with 9 bases separating them. CDR1 is SGHDN and CDR2 is FVKESK in the germline V gene. CDR3 protein: CASSPERYTGELFF. The DNA for the CDR3 is TGTGCCAGCAGCCCCGAGAGGTACACCGGGGAGCTGTTTTTT.

There are many counts of this clonotype. This sequence joins TRBV29-1 and TRBJ2-1; TRBD2 aligns across 13 bases. V lost 1 base and J lost 7; bases outside the gene matches: 7. The CDR3 has 16 amino acids. In germline, CDR1 is SQVTM, CDR2 ANQGSEA. In DNA form, the CDR3 reads TGCAGCGTTGAAGGGACTAGCGGGAGTAAGGGTAATGAGCAGTTCTTC. Translating it yields CSVEGTSGSKGNEQFF.

The chain has TRBV6-2 or TRBV6-3 and TRBJ2-5; D not certain. Trimming cost V 5 bases and J 4 bases, with 11 bases left between them. The germline CDR1 and CDR2 sequences are MNHEY and SVGEGT. This CDR3 region has 13 residues. The CDR3 DNA follows: TGTGCCAGCAGTAGCAGGATGTCAGAGACCCAGTACTTC. Translation gives CASSSRMSETQYF.

J is TRBJ2-1 and V is TRBV6-1; the match to TRBD2 covers 10 bases. J gave up 7 bases and V 4 bases, and 13 bases lay outside the gene matches. CDR3 length equals 17 residues. The germline V gene encodes CDR1 MNHNS and CDR2 SASEGT. In DNA, the CDR3 is TGTGCCAGCAGTGTGGGGGTTGGGCTAGCGGGAGTAAATGAGCAGTTCTTC. It encodes CASSVGVGLAGVNEQFF.

A few counts support this clonotype. The gene calls are TRBV5-1 and TRBJ1-3; no firm D call. Germline CDR1 is SGHRS and CDR2 is YFSETQ. V shed 4 bases and J shed 0 bases, with 14 bases lying between them. The CDR3 runs to 16 residues. In DNA, the CDR3 is TGCGCCAGCAGCCCGGCAGGACTCAACTCTGGAAACACCATATATTTT. It codes for CASSPAGLNSGNTIYF.

Many counts were recorded for this clonotype. The rearrangement links TRBV12-3 or TRBV12-4 to TRBJ1-4, with D perhaps TRBD1 (6 bases). V was shortened by 3 bases and J by 8 bases, with 10 bases between the two germline ends. This CDR3 comprises 13 residues. The CDR3 sequence: CASSFRGGEKLFF. The CDR3, as DNA: TGTGCCAGCAGTTTTAGGGGGGGCGAAAAACTGTTTTTT.

The chain recombines TRBV20-1 with TRBJ2-5; the match to TRBD2 covers 13 bases. The V gene end was trimmed by 6 bases and the J gene end by 5 bases; junction bases not matched to a gene: 9. Germline V gene sequence: CDR1 DFQATT, CDR2 SNEGSKA (reference sequence). The CDR3 spans 15 residues. In DNA, the CDR3 is TGCAGTGCGCCTACTAGCGGGAGGGCCCGGGAGACCCAGTACTTC. This translates into CSAPTSGRARETQYF.

This clonotype was detected many times. This chain links TRBV20-1 with TRBJ2-7; 9 nucleotides match TRBD2. V gave up 0 bases and J gave up 1 base; unmatched junction bases: 7. The CDR3 length is 16 residues. Germline CDR1 DFQATT, CDR2 SNEGSKA (reference sequence). CDR3 sequence: CSARDSGLALSYEQYF. Here the CDR3 DNA reads TGCAGTGCTAGAGATTCCGGACTAGCGCTATCCTACGAGCAGTACTTC.

This clonotype has at least ten counts. CDR3 nucleotides: TGTGCCACGACCAGGACACTAAGCTCTGGAAACACCATATATTTT. Translating gives CATTRTLSSGNTIYF. This chain joins TRBV6-1 and TRBJ1-3, with a tentative D call TRBD1 (5 bases). The CDR3 extends over 15 amino acids. Between the trimmed V and J ends, which lost 10 bases and 0 bases, there was a span of 16 bases. The germline V gene has CDR1 MNHNS and CDR2 SASEGT.

This clonotype was found many times. This sequence joins TRBV12-3 or TRBV12-4 and TRBJ1-5; D might be TRBD1 (5 bases). V lost 6 bases, J lost 9 bases, and 18 bases lay in between. The CDR3 runs 14 residues. The CDR3 sequence is CASSPTGQGAPQHF. Here the CDR3 DNA reads TGTGCCAGCAGCCCGACGGGGCAAGGGGCGCCCCAGCATTTT.

This clonotype was recorded at least ten times. This chain joins TRBV18 and TRBJ2-7, with 9 bases matching TRBD1. V trimming: 2 bases; J trimming: 4 bases; junction bases outside the gene matches: 3. This CDR3 has 14 amino acids. Germline-derived CDR1 and CDR2 are KGHSH and LQKENI. The CDR3 region has the DNA TGTGCCAGCTCACCAACAGGGGGCTTGTACGAGCAGTACTTC. Amino acids: CASSPTGGLYEQYF.

CDR3 sequence: CASRNPGHPSYNEQFF. The CDR3 nucleotides are TGTGCCAGCAGAAACCCGGGACACCCTTCCTACAATGAGCAGTTCTTC. The chain carries TRBV28 and TRBJ2-1, with D possibly matching TRBD1 (6 bases). This CDR3 contains 16 residues. Germline values: CDR1 MDHEN, CDR2 SYDVKM. The germline V and J ends were trimmed by 6 bases and 1 base, with 16 bases remaining between them.

The V and J genes are TRBV12-3 or TRBV12-4 and TRBJ2-1, with 8 bases lining up with TRBD1. V shed 2 bases, J shed 6 bases, and the junction held 6 bases outside the gene matches. The CDR3 is 15 amino acids. Written as DNA, the CDR3 is TGTGCCAGCAGTTTAAGGGACAGGAGGATCAATGAGCAGTTCTTC. It yields the protein CASSLRDRRINEQFF.

The V call is TRBV12-3 or TRBV12-4, the J call TRBJ2-1; 10 nucleotides match TRBD2. V shed 5 bases and J 7 bases; nucleotides not matched to a gene: 11. The CDR3 runs 16 residues. The CDR3 reads CASSSRLAGGHNEQFF. The CDR3 nucleotides are TGTGCCAGCAGTAGCAGACTAGCGGGTGGTCATAATGAGCAGTTCTTC.

The J gene is TRBJ2-2, the V gene TRBV5-1; D call uncertain. V shed 0 bases and J shed 4 bases, with 10 bases lying between them. The CDR3 loop spans 15 amino acids. In germline, CDR1 is SGHRS, CDR2 YFSETQ. In DNA, the CDR3 is TGCGCCAGCAGCTTGGCCGGGCCGATCACCGGGGAGCTGTTTTTT. It yields the protein CASSLAGPITGELFF.